This TCR beta chain was observed in a study of glioma-infiltrating T cells after dendritic cell vaccination. Study background: The vaccine used monocyte-derived dendritic cells pulsed overnight with autologous tumor lysate.

This sample's time point: after dendritic cell vaccination, including at tumor progression/relapse. Profiled with immunoSEQ multiplex PCR; TCRdb holds only in-frame clones, not every one. The sample yields about 58,000 clones, about 80% seen once. There are 15 residues in the CDR3. The V gene's germline CDR1 is MNHEY and CDR2 SMNVEV (reference sequence). J gave up 2 bases and V 5 bases, and 7 bases lay outside the gene matches. This clone occurred a few times. The chain recombines TRBV27 with TRBJ2-7, with TRBD2 matching over 9 bases. Sequencing used blood, obtained after dendritic cell vaccination. The sequence came from a human donor with glioblastoma. CDR3 loop: CASSRRLADAYEQYF. The CDR3 bases are TGTGCCAGCAGTCGGCGACTAGCGGACGCCTACGAGCAGTACTTC.